The clone carrying this T cell receptor beta chain was detected many times. Each CDR3 protein gets one entry after TCRdb re-called the reads with MiXCR. The sample carries around 300,000 distinct CDR3 sequences, 8% to 10% recorded once. This sample is part of a study of T cell repertoires in cytomegalovirus infection. The CDR3 runs 16 residues. Trimming left V 0 bases short and J 2 bases short, with 12 bases between. Germline assignment: CDR1 LGHNA and CDR2 YSLEER. The sequenced sample was PBMCs. The chain is built from TRBV4-3 and TRBJ2-3, with a tentative D call TRBD2 (5 bases). The sequence was collected from a human donor in good health (CMV status not recorded). Some clones in this sample may be carry-over from other donors' samples. CDR3 region: CASSQDRDYHTDTQYF. The CDR3 nucleotides are TGCGCCAGCAGCCAAGATCGCGACTACCACACAGATACGCAGTATTTT.